The clone carrying this TCR beta chain was seen a few times. Its cognate antigen is unknown. The sample belongs to a study of vaccination and CD4 T cells after COVID-19. Study details: With a range of 35 to 161, the median interval from diagnosis to drawing post-COVID samples was 90 to 120 days.

Sequenced with the Oncomine TCR Beta short-read assay was DNA taken from cultured CD4+ T cells. Genomic DNA from cultured CD4+ T cells was extracted. A single record per CDR3 protein comes from TCRdb applying MiXCR to the PCR reads. This table holds roughly 24,000 distinct CDR3 sequences, about three fifths found once. V was clipped by 3 bases and J by 2 bases, with 7 bases between them. The CDR3 runs 13 residues. CDR1 LNHNV and CDR2 YYDKDF come from the germline V gene (reference sequence). The sample's treatment: roughly ten-day PBMC culture with coronavirus spike peptide pools or control peptides (ViraFEST assay).

The sample comprised CD4+ T cells from blood, cultured in vitro. The V call is TRBV15, the J call TRBJ2-5; D gene unclear. This receptor was taken from a human donor who had recovered from COVID-19. The CDR3 spells CATSSGTQETQYF. Here the CDR3 DNA reads TGTGCCACCAGCAGCGGAACTCAAGAGACCCAGTACTTC.